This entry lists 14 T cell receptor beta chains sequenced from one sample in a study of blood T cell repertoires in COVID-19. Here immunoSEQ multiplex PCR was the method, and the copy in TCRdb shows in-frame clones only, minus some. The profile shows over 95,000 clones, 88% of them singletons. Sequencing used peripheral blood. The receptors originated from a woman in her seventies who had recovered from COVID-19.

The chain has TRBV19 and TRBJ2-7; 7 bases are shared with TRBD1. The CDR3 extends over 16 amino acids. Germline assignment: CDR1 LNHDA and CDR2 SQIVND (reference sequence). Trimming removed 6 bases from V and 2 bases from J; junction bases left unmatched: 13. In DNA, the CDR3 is TGTGCCAGTAGCCCCCCCACAGGGGCTCTTCCCTACGAGCAGTACTTC. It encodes CASSPPTGALPYEQYF. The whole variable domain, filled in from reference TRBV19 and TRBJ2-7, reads DGGITQSPKYLFRKEGQNVTLSCEQNLNHDAMYWYRQDPGQGLRLIYYSQIVNDFQKGDIAEGYSVSREKKESFPLTVTSAQKNPTAFYLCASSPPTGALPYEQYFGPGTRLTVT.

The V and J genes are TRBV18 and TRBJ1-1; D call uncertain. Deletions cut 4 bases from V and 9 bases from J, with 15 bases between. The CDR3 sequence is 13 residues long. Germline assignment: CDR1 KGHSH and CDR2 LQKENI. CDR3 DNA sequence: TGTGCCAGCTCACAGTCCCGGACTGCACAAGCTTTCTTT. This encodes CASSQSRTAQAFF.

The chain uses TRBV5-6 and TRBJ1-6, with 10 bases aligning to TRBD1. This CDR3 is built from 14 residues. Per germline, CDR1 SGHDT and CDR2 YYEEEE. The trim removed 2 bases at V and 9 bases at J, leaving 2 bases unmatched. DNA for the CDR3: TGTGCCAGCAGCTTAGGGGACAGGGGTTCACCCCTCCACTTT. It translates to CASSLGDRGSPLHF. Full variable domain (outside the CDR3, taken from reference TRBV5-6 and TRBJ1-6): DAGVTQSPTHLIKTRGQQVTLRCSPKSGHDTVSWYQQALGQGPQFIFQYYEEEERQRGNFPDRFSGHQFPNYSSELNVNALLLGDSALYLCASSLGDRGSPLHFGNGTRLTVT.

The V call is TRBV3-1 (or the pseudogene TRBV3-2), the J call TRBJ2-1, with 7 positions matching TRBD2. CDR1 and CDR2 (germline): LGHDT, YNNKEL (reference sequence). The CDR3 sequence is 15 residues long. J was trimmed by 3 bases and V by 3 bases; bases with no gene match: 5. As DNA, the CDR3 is TGTGCCAGCAGCCATGGACTAGTTTACTACAATGAGCAGTTCTTC. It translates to CASSHGLVYYNEQFF.

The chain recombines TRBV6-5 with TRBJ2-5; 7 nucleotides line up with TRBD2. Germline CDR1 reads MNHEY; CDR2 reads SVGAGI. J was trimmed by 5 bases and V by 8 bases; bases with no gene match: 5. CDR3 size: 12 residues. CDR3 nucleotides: TGTGCCAGCGGACTAGGGCGGGAGACCCAGTACTTC. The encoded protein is CASGLGRETQYF.

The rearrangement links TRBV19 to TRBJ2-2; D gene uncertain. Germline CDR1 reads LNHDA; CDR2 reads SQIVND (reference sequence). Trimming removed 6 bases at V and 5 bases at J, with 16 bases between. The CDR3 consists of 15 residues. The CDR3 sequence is CASRVALRGTGELFF. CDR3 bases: TGTGCCAGTAGAGTTGCCCTAAGAGGAACCGGGGAGCTGTTTTTT.

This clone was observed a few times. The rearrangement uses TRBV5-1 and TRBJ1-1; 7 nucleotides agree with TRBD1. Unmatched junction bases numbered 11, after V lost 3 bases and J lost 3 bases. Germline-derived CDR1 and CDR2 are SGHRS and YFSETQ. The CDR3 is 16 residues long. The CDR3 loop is CASSYRGGGGDTEAFF. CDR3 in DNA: TGCGCCAGCAGCTACAGGGGAGGCGGTGGGGACACTGAAGCTTTCTTT.

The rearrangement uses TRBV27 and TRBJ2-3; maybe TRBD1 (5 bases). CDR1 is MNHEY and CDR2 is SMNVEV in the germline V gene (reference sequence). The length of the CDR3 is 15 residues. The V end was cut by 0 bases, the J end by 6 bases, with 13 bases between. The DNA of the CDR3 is TGTGCCAGCAGTTTATCGGGGCCTGAGTGGGATACGCAGTATTTT. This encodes CASSLSGPEWDTQYF.

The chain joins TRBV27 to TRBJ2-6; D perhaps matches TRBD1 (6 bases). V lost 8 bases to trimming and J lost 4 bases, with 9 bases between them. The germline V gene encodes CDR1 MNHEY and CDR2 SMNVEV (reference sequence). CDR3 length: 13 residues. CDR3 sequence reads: CASGQRGANVLTF. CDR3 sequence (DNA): TGTGCCAGCGGACAGCGCGGGGCCAACGTCCTGACTTTC.

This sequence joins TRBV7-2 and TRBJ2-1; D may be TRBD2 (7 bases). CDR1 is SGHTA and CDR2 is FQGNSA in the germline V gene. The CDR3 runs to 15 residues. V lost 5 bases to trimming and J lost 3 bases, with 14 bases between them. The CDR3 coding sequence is TGTGCCAGCAGCCCTGTAGGGGGGGGCTACAATGAGCAGTTCTTC. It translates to CASSPVGGGYNEQFF.

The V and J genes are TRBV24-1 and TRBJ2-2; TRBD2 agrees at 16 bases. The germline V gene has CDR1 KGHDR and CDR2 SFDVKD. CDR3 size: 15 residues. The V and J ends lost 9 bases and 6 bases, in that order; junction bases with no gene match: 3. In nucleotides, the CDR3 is TGTGCCACCGCCGGGACTAGCGGGAGGGCCGGGGAGCTGTTTTTT. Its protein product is CATAGTSGRAGELFF.

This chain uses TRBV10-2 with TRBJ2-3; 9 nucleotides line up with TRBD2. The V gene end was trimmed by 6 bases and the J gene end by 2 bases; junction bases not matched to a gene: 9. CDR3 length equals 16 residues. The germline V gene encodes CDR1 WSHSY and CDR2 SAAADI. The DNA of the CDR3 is TGCGCCAGCAGGGGGCTAGCGGGGTATATCACAGATACGCAGTATTTT. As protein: CASRGLAGYITDTQYF.

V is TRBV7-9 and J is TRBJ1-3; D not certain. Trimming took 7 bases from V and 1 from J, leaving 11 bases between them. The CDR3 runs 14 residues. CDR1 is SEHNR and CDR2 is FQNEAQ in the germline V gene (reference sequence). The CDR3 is CASKVGLSGNTIYF. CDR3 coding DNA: TGTGCCAGCAAGGTTGGGCTTTCTGGAAACACCATATATTTT.

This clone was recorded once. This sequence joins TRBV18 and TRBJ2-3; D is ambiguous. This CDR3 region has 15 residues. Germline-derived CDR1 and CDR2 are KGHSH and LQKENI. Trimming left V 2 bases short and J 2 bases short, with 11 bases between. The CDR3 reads CASSPAEILTDTQYF. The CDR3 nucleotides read TGTGCCAGCTCACCAGCGGAGATACTCACAGATACGCAGTATTTT.